Here is one T cell receptor (beta chain) with its context. Its target is not known. The data stem from a study of cytomegalovirus exposure and HLA in healthy donors. Whole-study findings and limits: Follow-up analysis seemed to connect common viral pathogens with several of the most significant clusters identified. A later analysis reportedly found fewer N-insertions in an Asian-associated ancestry cluster than the roughly 670-donor mean.

The PCR had 60 Vbeta and 13 Jbeta primers. Profiled with immunoSEQ multiplex PCR; TCRdb holds only in-frame clones, not every one. The table records roughly 200,000 clones, almost 85% of them present only once. Germline-derived CDR1 and CDR2 are SNHLY and FYNNEI. This CDR3 spans 15 amino acids. Trimming cost V 5 bases and J 7 bases; bases outside gene matches: 11. All donors participated as healthy donors of bone marrow. This chain uses TRBV2 with TRBJ2-7, with TRBD1 matching 10 bases. This receptor was identified in a woman aged 45-59 years in good health and CMV-seronegative. The material sequenced was PBMCs. As DNA, the CDR3 is TGTGCCAGCAGTTCGGACAGGGGGGTAACAGGGGAGCAGTACTTC. Translated, it gives CASSSDRGVTGEQYF.